The present T cell receptor beta chain was sequenced within a study of T cells in Graves' hyperthyroidism and ophthalmopathy. Study results and caveats: In the blood, most expanded thyroid clonotypes above 0.001 appeared as well. Model-based prediction identified ophthalmopathy a median around 6.5 months prior to its onset.

In this sample, this clonotype turned up many times. Its antigen is unidentified. The CDR3 regions of TCR beta were amplified from RNA transcripts. The HTBI primer set was used in a first-round RT-PCR of the TCR CDR3. TCRdb re-analysed the multiplex PCR reads in MiXCR, keeping a single row per CDR3 protein. The sample lists hundreds of thousands of distinct CDR3 sequences; roughly 15% were seen once. Patients having uncontrolled infection, another autoimmune disease, pregnancy or lactation were not included. The CDR3 extends over 16 amino acids. Looked up from germline, CDR1 is LGHDT and CDR2 is YNNKEL (reference sequence). Trimming left V 4 bases short and J 5 bases short, with 20 bases between.

The sequencing input was blood. The V gene is TRBV3-1, the J gene TRBJ2-5; either TRBD1 or TRBD2 may fit D (7 bases each). The clonotype was recovered from a woman aged 40 to 55 with Graves' ophthalmopathy. CDR3 protein: CASSPRGEGRGETQYF. CDR3 DNA: TGTGCCAGCAGCCCCAGGGGGGAGGGGCGAGGGGAGACCCAGTACTTC.